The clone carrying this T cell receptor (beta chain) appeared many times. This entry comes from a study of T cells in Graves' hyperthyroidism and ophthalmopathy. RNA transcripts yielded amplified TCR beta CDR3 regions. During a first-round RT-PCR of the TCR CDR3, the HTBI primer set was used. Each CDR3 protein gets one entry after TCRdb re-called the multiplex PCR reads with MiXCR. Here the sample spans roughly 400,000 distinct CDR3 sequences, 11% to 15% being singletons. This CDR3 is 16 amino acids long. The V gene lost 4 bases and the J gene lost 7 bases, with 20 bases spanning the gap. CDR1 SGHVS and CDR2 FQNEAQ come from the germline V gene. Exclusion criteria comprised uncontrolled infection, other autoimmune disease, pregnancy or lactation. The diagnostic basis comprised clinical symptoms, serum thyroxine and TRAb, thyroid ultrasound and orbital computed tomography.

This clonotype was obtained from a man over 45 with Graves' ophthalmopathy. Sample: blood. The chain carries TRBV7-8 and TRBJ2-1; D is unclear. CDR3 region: CASSSYLIQFGNEQFF. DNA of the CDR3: TGTGCCAGCAGCTCATATCTCATTCAGTTCGGGAATGAGCAGTTCTTC.